The rows below give T cell receptor beta chains drawn from one sample of a study of cytomegalovirus exposure and HLA in healthy donors. Repertoires were generated with immunoSEQ multiplex PCR, while TCRdb's copy carries only in-frame clones and drops some. Of roughly 170,000 clones listed, 80% are singletons. Sequencing input: PBMCs. These receptors came from a boy aged 5-17 years in good health and CMV-seronegative. CDR3s include the opening cysteine and the closing phenylalanine or tryptophan. D genes are given only for firm matches. Expanded clones are given a class, and other clones once, few, many or no size at all.

TRBJ1-6,TRBD1,16,few,TRBV9,CASSVGGQGWNSPLHF,TGTGCCAGCAGCGTAGGGGGACAGGGGTGGAATTCACCCCTCCACTTT
TRBJ1-1,-,15,few,TRBV5-1,CASSLSGVAPHEAFF,TGCGCCAGCAGCCTGTCAGGGGTGGCCCCCCATGAAGCTTTCTTT
TRBJ1-2,-,13,-,TRBV29-1,CSAGQQFNYGYTF,TGCAGCGCCGGACAGCAGTTCAACTATGGCTACACCTTC
TRBJ1-1,TRBD1,14,-,TRBV9,CASSRQGLNTEAFF,TGTGCCAGCAGCAGACAGGGCCTGAACACTGAAGCTTTCTTT
TRBJ1-3,-,16,few,TRBV6-6,CASSYHPGGSGNTIYF,TGTGCCAGCAGTTACCACCCCGGGGGCTCTGGAAACACCATATATTTT
TRBJ1-5,TRBD1,13,-,TRBV2,CASSRDREQPQHF,TGTGCCAGCAGCCGAGACAGGGAGCAGCCCCAGCATTTT
TRBJ1-2,-,13,-,TRBV11-2,CASSSRGGYGYTF,TGTGCCAGCAGCTCAAGGGGGGGTTACGGCTACACCTTC
TRBJ2-3,-,11,-,TRBV4-1,CRVRDTDTQYF,TGCCGAGTCCGGGACACAGATACGCAGTATTTT
TRBJ2-3,TRBD2,16,-,TRBV4-1,CASSPMTSGGTDTQYF,TGCGCCAGCAGCCCCATGACTAGCGGGGGCACAGATACGCAGTATTTT
TRBJ2-1,TRBD1,15,once,TRBV10-3,CAISGAGQGWNEQFF,TGTGCCATCAGTGGAGCGGGACAGGGCTGGAATGAGCAGTTCTTC
TRBJ1-4,TRBD1,19,-,TRBV5-1,CASSPSWTKQGIIGEKLFF,TGCGCCAGCAGCCCGTCGTGGACAAAACAGGGGATCATCGGCGAAAAACTGTTTTTT
TRBJ2-5,-,15,-,TRBV9,CASSRAGAGGETQYF,TGTGCCAGCAGCCGAGCGGGAGCAGGGGGAGAGACCCAGTACTTC
TRBJ1-2,TRBD1,14,-,TRBV9,CASSVGTGGFGYTF,TGTGCCAGCAGCGTGGGGACAGGGGGATTCGGCTACACCTTC
TRBJ1-5,TRBD1,14,once,TRBV13,CASSEGQGRQPQHF,TGTGCCAGCAGCGAGGGACAGGGGAGGCAGCCCCAGCATTTT
TRBJ2-1,-,18,-,TRBV7-3,CASSSVALTKDSYNEQFF,TGTGCCAGCAGCTCAGTCGCCCTGACTAAAGACTCCTACAATGAGCAGTTCTTC
TRBJ2-7,-,13,-,TRBV4-2,CASSQDFSYEQYF,TGTGCCAGCAGCCAAGATTTCAGCTACGAGCAGTACTTC
TRBJ1-3,-,14,once,TRBV25-1,CASSDMSSGNTIYF,TGTGCCAGCAGTGACATGAGCTCTGGAAACACCATATATTTT
TRBJ2-7,TRBD1,15,-,TRBV9,CASSPPTGGLYEQYF,TGTGCCAGCAGCCCGCCGACAGGGGGTCTGTACGAGCAGTACTTC
TRBJ1-1,-,14,-,TRBV18,CASSPDRFNTEAFF,TGTGCCAGCTCACCAGACAGGTTTAACACTGAAGCTTTCTTT
TRBJ1-3,-,14,-,TRBV5-4,CASSFYGSGNTIYF,TGTGCCAGCAGCTTCTACGGCTCTGGAAACACCATATATTTT
TRBJ2-3,TRBD2,17,-,TRBV10-1,CASSESPAGGPGDTQYF,TGCGCCAGCAGTGAGTCACCAGCGGGGGGGCCGGGAGATACGCAGTATTTT
TRBJ2-7,-,13,-,TRBV27,CASGTTLRNEQYF,TGTGCCAGCGGTACGACACTCCGAAACGAGCAGTACTTC
TRBJ1-3,TRBD1,16,-,TRBV5-1,CASSTGTGFSGNTIYF,TGCGCCAGCAGCACCGGGACAGGGTTTTCTGGAAACACCATATATTTT
TRBJ2-7,-,14,-,TRBV25-1,CASSESDRNYEQYF,TGTGCCAGCAGTGAATCTGACAGAAACTACGAGCAGTACTTC
TRBJ1-2,-,14,-,TRBV7-9,CASSTADAAGSLTF,TGTGCCAGCAGCACTGCGGATGCAGCCGGCTCGCTCACCTTC
TRBJ2-7,TRBD1,14,few,TRBV19,CASSTGQPSYEQYF,TGTGCCAGTAGTACGGGACAGCCCTCCTACGAGCAGTACTTC
TRBJ1-1,TRBD1,16,few,TRBV30,CAWRGQTGGTNTEAFF,TGTGCCTGGAGGGGGCAGACAGGGGGTACGAACACTGAAGCTTTCTTT